Listed below are T cell receptor beta chains from one sample, sequenced in a study of T cells after yellow fever vaccination. TCRdb called the 5' RACE reads again in MiXCR, with one record for every CDR3 protein. The table records 200,000 to 300,000 distinct CDR3 sequences, 10% to 15% of them present only once. Sequences were derived from CD4+ T cells sorted from PBMCs, sampled 45 days after the yellow fever booster vaccination. Source of these receptors: a man under 40 who received the YFV17D yellow fever vaccine. The CDR3 runs from the conserved cysteine through the conserved F or W.

j_call: TRBJ2-1
v_call: TRBV3-1
cdr3_aa: CASSQVGVRDARPFF

j_call: TRBJ1-6
v_call: TRBV5-1
cdr3_aa: CASSSDRGSNSPLHF

j_call: TRBJ2-1
v_call: TRBV14
cdr3_aa: CASSLETRGEQFF

j_call: TRBJ2-2
v_call: TRBV20-1
cdr3_aa: CSAPILTGGTNTGELFF

j_call: TRBJ2-3
v_call: TRBV10-3
cdr3_aa: CAISPLAGGPDTQYF

j_call: TRBJ1-1
v_call: TRBV4-2
cdr3_aa: CASSQDPGAWAEAFF

j_call: TRBJ1-5
v_call: TRBV20-1
cdr3_aa: CSAADRASQPQHF

j_call: TRBJ2-1
v_call: TRBV29-1
cdr3_aa: CSVFGLAGYNEQFF

j_call: TRBJ2-3
v_call: TRBV3-1
cdr3_aa: CASSQGTRLLAGTDTQYF

j_call: TRBJ1-1
v_call: TRBV10-2
cdr3_aa: CASQRDQKNTEAFF

j_call: TRBJ2-1
v_call: TRBV10-3
cdr3_aa: CAISDWVGLNEQFF

j_call: TRBJ2-2
v_call: TRBV5-4
cdr3_aa: CASSLGGGRTTGELFF

j_call: TRBJ2-1
v_call: TRBV5-1
cdr3_aa: CASSPLSGTSSEQFF

j_call: TRBJ2-3
v_call: TRBV10-3
cdr3_aa: CAISATLAGGGTDTQYF

j_call: TRBJ1-5
v_call: TRBV12-3/TRBV12-4
cdr3_aa: CASSLKGAGQPQHF

j_call: TRBJ2-3
v_call: TRBV14
cdr3_aa: CASSTMGSSTDTQYF

j_call: TRBJ2-1
v_call: TRBV12-3/TRBV12-4
cdr3_aa: CASSATPGLAANEQFF